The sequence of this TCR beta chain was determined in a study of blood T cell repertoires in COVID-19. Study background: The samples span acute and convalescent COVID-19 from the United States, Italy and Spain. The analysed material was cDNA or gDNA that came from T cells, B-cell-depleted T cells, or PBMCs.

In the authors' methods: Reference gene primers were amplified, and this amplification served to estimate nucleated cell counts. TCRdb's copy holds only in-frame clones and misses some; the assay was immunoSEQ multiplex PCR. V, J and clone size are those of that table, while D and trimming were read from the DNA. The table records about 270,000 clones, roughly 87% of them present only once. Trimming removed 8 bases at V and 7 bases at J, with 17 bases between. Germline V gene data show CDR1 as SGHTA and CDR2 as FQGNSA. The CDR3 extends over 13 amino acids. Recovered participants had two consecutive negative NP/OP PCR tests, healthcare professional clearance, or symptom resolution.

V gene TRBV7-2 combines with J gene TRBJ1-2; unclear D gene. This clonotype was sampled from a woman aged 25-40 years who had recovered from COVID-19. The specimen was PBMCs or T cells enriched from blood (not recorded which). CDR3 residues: CASATGGLTGYTF. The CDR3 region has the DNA TGTGCCAGCGCTACCGGAGGGCTCACTGGCTACACCTTC.